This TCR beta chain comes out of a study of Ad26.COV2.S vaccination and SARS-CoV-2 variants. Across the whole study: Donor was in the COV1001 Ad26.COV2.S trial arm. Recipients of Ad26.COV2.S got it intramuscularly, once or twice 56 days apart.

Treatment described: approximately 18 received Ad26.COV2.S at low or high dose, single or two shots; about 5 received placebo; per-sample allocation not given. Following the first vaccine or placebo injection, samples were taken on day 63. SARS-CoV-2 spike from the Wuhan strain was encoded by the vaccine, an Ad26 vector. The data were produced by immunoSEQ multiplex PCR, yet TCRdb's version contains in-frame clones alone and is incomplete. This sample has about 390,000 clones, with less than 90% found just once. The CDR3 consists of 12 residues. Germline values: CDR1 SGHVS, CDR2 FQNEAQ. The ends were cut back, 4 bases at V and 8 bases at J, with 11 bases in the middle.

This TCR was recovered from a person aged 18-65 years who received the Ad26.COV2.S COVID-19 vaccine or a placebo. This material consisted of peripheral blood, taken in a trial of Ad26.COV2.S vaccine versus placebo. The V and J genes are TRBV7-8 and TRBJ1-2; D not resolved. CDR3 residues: CASSSTDAGYTF. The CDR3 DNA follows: TGTGCCAGCAGCTCGACTGACGCGGGCTACACCTTC. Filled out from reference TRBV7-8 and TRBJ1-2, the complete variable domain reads GAGVSQSPRYKVAKRGQDVALRCDPISGHVSLFWYQQALGQGPEFLTYFQNEAQLDKSGLPSDRFFAERPEGSVSTLKIQRTQQEDSAVYLCASSSTDAGYTFGSGTRLTVV.